The source of this T cell receptor beta chain is a study of cytomegalovirus exposure and HLA in healthy donors. CDR1 and CDR2 from the germline V gene are SGHAT and FQDESV (reference sequence). The CDR3 has 15 residues. V was clipped by 5 bases and J by 8 bases; unmatched bases: 14. General study points: Analysis performed later found about 18,000 TCR beta sequences associated with HLA alleles at 0.05 false discovery rate. Later analysis identified a missense DCLRE1C variant that was linked to TCR beta V- and J-gene trimming. In most subjects, TCR beta sequences reportedly gave accurate predictions of HLA-A and HLA-B alleles.

Of note for this clone: The target antigen is unknown.

Primers for the PCR totalled 60 Vbeta and 13 Jbeta. The protocol was immunoSEQ multiplex PCR, while the TCRdb copy is restricted to in-frame clones and leaves out a portion. The repertoire has 200,000 or so clones, 75% to 80% of them found once; the top ten carry under 2%. The clonotype comes from a man aged 18 to 29 in good health and CMV-seronegative. Sequenced input: PBMCs. The gene calls are TRBV11-1 and TRBJ1-2, with TRBD1 identical over 7 bases. The CDR3 DNA follows: TGTGCCAGCAGCCCAAGCGGACAGGAGGCGTGGGGCTACACCTTC. Its translation: CASSPSGQEAWGYTF.